Listed below are T cell receptor beta chains from one sample, sequenced in a study of T cell responses to AZD1222 COVID-19 vaccine. Only in-frame clones appear in the TCRdb table, and some are missing; sequencing was by immunoSEQ multiplex PCR. The sample has approximately 88,000 clones, about 90% seen once. The source was peripheral blood, collected on day 0 of AZD1222 vaccination. These receptors originate from an adult in good health. CDR3s leave out the opening cysteine and the closing phenylalanine or tryptophan.

TRBV27	15	ASSLPHPDRGSYGYT
TRBV29-1	12	SALTQLNTGELF
TRBV16	12	ASSQSGQNTEAF
TRBV18	15	ASSLLAGGANTGELF
TRBV5-1	13	ASSLASGGLGEQF
TRBV21-1	15	ASRYRDSQNSNQPQH
TRBV5-5	15	ASSRTTVPETGNTIY
TRBV24-1	15	ATSDEVRTSGRYEQF
TRBV4-2	11	ASSQGALETQY
TRBV14	13	ASSQGGYLAGELF
TRBV27	12	ASRSGSGGETQY
TRBV9	15	ASSVGSSGVNTGELF
TRBV7-9	15	ASSATTLAASGNTIY
TRBV6-5	10	ASSYGGHEQY
TRBV9	12	ASSVGLGTDTQY
TRBV3-1/TRBV3-2	13	ASRAIGSGQETQY
TRBV9	13	ASSVRDASTDTQY
TRBV18	16	ASSPGTSGRAAGDTQY
TRBV18	12	ASSPAGSTDTQY
TRBV6-1	15	ASSETSGRAKYYEQY
TRBV27	11	ASSTGAYNEQF
TRBV27	14	ASSFYPGTGRLEAF
TRBV9	11	ASSVGTNYEQY
TRBV7-2	11	ASSFRGPVEAF
TRBV7-2	17	ASSLPPGQQLSGANVLT
TRBV7-6	11	ASSQGSQTEAF
TRBV7-9	11	ASSPSQAQPQH
TRBV12-5	14	ASGREESSGANVLT
TRBV3-1/TRBV3-2	14	ASSQARDRPTDTQY
TRBV6-5	13	ASRGNTLGNSPLH
TRBV5-4	12	ASSEAGRGYEQY
TRBV5-1	14	ASRQGSGKTSNEQF
TRBV6-2/TRBV6-3	17	ASSWPGLAGGIRYNEQF
TRBV2	10	ASERLGYEQY